This entry lists 26 T cell receptor beta chains sequenced from one sample in a study of T cell repertoires in cytomegalovirus infection. Each CDR3 protein gets one entry after TCRdb re-called the reads with MiXCR. The sample includes around 900,000 distinct CDR3 sequences, around 30% of them seen just once. No antigen is known for these receptors. Sequences were derived from cultured CD8+ T cells from PBMCs, sampled from culture after CMV antigen stimulation. These receptors were taken from a human donor in good health (CMV status not recorded). Some clones in this sample may be carry-over from other donors' samples.

This clonotype has a handful of counts. V usage is TRBV7-9 and J usage is TRBJ1-2; 10 bases are shared with TRBD1. Losses at the gene ends were 5 bases for V and 0 bases for J; bases not matched to a gene: 18. This CDR3 is built from 20 residues. Per the germline V gene, CDR1 is SEHNR and CDR2 is FQNEAQ (reference sequence). The CDR3 region has the DNA TGTGCCAGCAGCCTCGACAGGGGGCGCATCCCGCACCCGTCTAACTATGGCTACACCTTC. It encodes CASSLDRGRIPHPSNYGYTF.

This clonotype appeared a few times. As DNA, the CDR3 is TGTGCCAGCAGTTTAAAGCTTGACCCGGCGAACACTGAAGCTTTCTTT. Its protein is CASSLKLDPANTEAFF. V gene TRBV12-3 or TRBV12-4 combines with J gene TRBJ1-1; D remains unclear. This CDR3 comprises 16 residues. Trimming shortened V by 2 bases and J by 1 base, and 14 bases separated the two germline ends.

This clonotype was counted a few times. This chain joins TRBV20-1 and TRBJ1-2; D is undetermined. The CDR3 spans 10 residues. The V and J ends lost 6 bases and 13 bases respectively, with 15 bases between them. Germline values: CDR1 DFQATT, CDR2 SNEGSKA (reference sequence). CDR3 nucleotide sequence: TGCAGTGCCCTTCCTACCGGACGCACCTTC. It yields the protein CSALPTGRTF.

Concerning this clonotype itself: A much larger clone lies a single base off, so this may be a read error. The rearrangement uses TRBV7-2 and TRBJ2-1, with 8 bases matching TRBD1. The CDR3 loop spans 15 amino acids. Germline V gives CDR1 SGHTA, CDR2 FQGNSA. The CDR3 coding sequence is TGTGTCAGCAGCTTCACCGGACAGGGCCTCAATGAGCAGTTCTTC. It yields the protein CVSSFTGQGLNEQFF.

The rearrangement joins TRBV27 to TRBJ1-1; no definite D call. This CDR3 spans 15 amino acids. V was clipped by 0 bases and J by 1 base, with 9 bases between them. Germline V gene sequence: CDR1 MNHEY, CDR2 SMNVEV (reference sequence). CDR3 in DNA: TGTGCCAGCAGTTTATCTATCAGGCAGAACACTGAAGCTTTCTTT. As protein: CASSLSIRQNTEAFF.

The chain is built from TRBV28 and TRBJ2-7; 7 positions match TRBD1. The CDR3 spans 18 residues. The V and J ends lost 4 bases and 3 bases, in that order; junction bases with no gene match: 18. Per the germline V gene, CDR1 is MDHEN and CDR2 is SYDVKM. Here the CDR3 reads CASSSRLGTAKELYEQYV. The CDR3 DNA is TGTGCCAGCAGTTCCCGACTCGGGACAGCTAAAGAACTCTACGAGCAGTACGTC.

The chain links TRBV7-9 to TRBJ2-1; D might be TRBD1 or TRBD2, each matching 5 bases. The germline CDR1 and CDR2 sequences are SEHNR and FQNEAQ (reference sequence). The V gene lost 1 base and the J gene lost 6 bases, with 16 bases spanning the gap. The CDR3 is 16 residues long. The CDR3 nucleotides read TGTGCCAGCAGCTTAGTCACGGGGCCTCGACGCAATGAGCAGTTCTTC. Translating it yields CASSLVTGPRRNEQFF.

This clonotype was seen ten or more times. This chain uses TRBV12-3 or TRBV12-4 with TRBJ2-7, with 9 nucleotides matching TRBD1. The CDR3 has 15 amino acids. V lost 6 bases to trimming and J lost 1 base; unmatched junction nucleotides: 7. The CDR3 bases are TGTGCCAGCAGCCCAGGACAGGGGTATTCCTACGAGCAGTACTTC. This gives the protein CASSPGQGYSYEQYF.

The CDR3 sequence: CASLGTANTEAFF. DNA of the CDR3: TGTGCCAGTTTGGGGACGGCAAACACTGAAGCTTTCTTT. The chain recombines TRBV19 with TRBJ1-1; possibly TRBD1 for D (5 bases). Trimming took off 8 bases at V and 2 bases at J, with 12 bases between the two ends. Germline V gives CDR1 LNHDA, CDR2 SQIVND (reference sequence). This CDR3 is built from 13 residues.

J is TRBJ1-5 and V is TRBV7-9, with D hard to call. This CDR3 is built from 15 residues. V gave up 4 bases and J gave up 5 bases, with 15 bases separating them. The germline CDR1 and CDR2 sequences are SEHNR and FQNEAQ (reference sequence). CDR3 amino acids: CASSSDWEEDQPQHF. CDR3 bases: TGTGCCAGCAGCTCGGACTGGGAAGAGGATCAGCCCCAGCATTTT.

In this sample, this clonotype turned up a few times. This chain uses TRBV29-1 with TRBJ1-5; the D is unclear. This CDR3 contains 13 residues. Germline loops: CDR1 SQVTM, CDR2 ANQGSEA. Trimming took off 4 bases at V and 7 bases at J, with 14 bases between the two ends. The CDR3 DNA is TGCAGCGTTGGGGAAACGGTAGGGCAGCCCCAGCATTTT. It translates to CSVGETVGQPQHF.

This chain uses TRBV9 with TRBJ2-1, with TRBD2 matching 14 bases. CDR1 is SGDLS, CDR2 YYNGEE, per germline. This CDR3 region has 16 residues. Unmatched junction bases numbered 2, after V lost 2 bases and J lost 4 bases. CDR3: CASSVRLAGGYNEQFF. The CDR3 DNA sequence: TGTGCCAGCAGCGTTCGACTAGCGGGGGGGTACAATGAGCAGTTCTTC.

The chain combines TRBV20-1 with TRBJ1-2, with unresolved D. The CDR3 length is 10 residues. The germline V and J ends were trimmed by 5 bases and 12 bases, with 13 bases remaining between them. Germline V gives CDR1 DFQATT, CDR2 SNEGSKA (reference sequence). CDR3 residues: CSAPRRDDTF. CDR3 nucleotide sequence: TGCAGTGCTCCTCGCCGGGATGACACCTTC.

This clonotype has a handful of counts. The chain combines TRBV7-9 with TRBJ2-1; D is possibly TRBD1 (6 bases). The CDR3 length is 15 residues. Germline CDR1 is SEHNR and CDR2 is FQNEAQ (reference sequence). Trimming took off 6 bases at V and 0 bases at J, with 12 bases between the two ends. This CDR3 is CASRPTGSSYNEQFF. DNA for the CDR3: TGTGCCAGCAGACCTACAGGGAGCTCCTACAATGAGCAGTTCTTC.

The CDR3 loop reads CATSRDSGTGYEQYV. The DNA of the CDR3 is TGTGCCACCAGCAGAGATAGCGGGACAGGATACGAGCAGTACGTC. The chain recombines TRBV15 with TRBJ2-7; D possibly matches TRBD1 or TRBD2 (8 bases each). The germline V and J ends were trimmed by 0 bases and 4 bases, with 13 bases remaining between them. There are 15 residues in the CDR3. Germline V gene lookup returns CDR1 LNHNV and CDR2 YYDKDF (reference sequence).

This sequence joins TRBV6-2 or TRBV6-3 and TRBJ1-2; 8 bases are a match to TRBD1. The CDR3 is made up of 18 amino acids. Trimming removed 7 bases from V and 4 bases from J; junction bases left unmatched: 20. CDR1 and CDR2 (germline): MNHEY, SVGEGT. CDR3 loop: CASTLRGPTRQGSYGYTF. Written as DNA, the CDR3 is TGTGCCAGCACCCTAAGGGGGCCAACGCGACAGGGGTCCTATGGCTACACCTTC.

This clonotype was found a few times. The V and J genes are TRBV7-8 and TRBJ2-5; TRBD2 agrees at 11 bases. V was clipped by 1 base and J by 1 base; unmatched bases: 2. The CDR3 runs 16 residues. The germline V gene has CDR1 SGHVS and CDR2 FQNEAQ. The CDR3 here is CASSLGTSGSQETQYF. The CDR3 nucleotides are TGTGCCAGCAGCTTAGGGACTAGCGGGTCCCAAGAGACCCAGTACTTC.

This clonotype was detected ten times or more. The chain recombines TRBV7-8 with TRBJ2-7, with D unclear. This CDR3 has 15 amino acids. Germline-derived CDR1 and CDR2 are SGHVS and FQNEAQ. The germline V and J ends were trimmed by 1 base and 3 bases, with 13 bases remaining between them. The CDR3 region has the DNA TGTGCCAGCAGCTTAGGGGCCGACACTCGCTACGAGCAGTACTTC. Encoded protein: CASSLGADTRYEQYF.

At least ten counts were recorded for this clonotype. The V gene is TRBV7-6, the J gene TRBJ2-2; 8 nucleotides match TRBD1. In germline, CDR1 is SGHVS, CDR2 FNYEAQ. V was clipped by 1 base and J by 4 bases; unmatched bases: 8. CDR3 size: 17 residues. The CDR3: CASSLVAGTGGTGELFF. In nucleotides, the CDR3 is TGTGCCAGCAGCTTAGTGGCCGGGACAGGTGGCACCGGGGAGCTGTTTTTT.

This clonotype was found a few times. V usage is TRBV7-9 and J usage is TRBJ2-5; D tentatively reads TRBD1 or TRBD2 (7 bases each). The CDR3 extends over 16 amino acids. Looked up from germline, CDR1 is SEHNR and CDR2 is FQNEAQ (reference sequence). V gave up 4 bases and J gave up 4 bases, with 19 bases separating them. CDR3 residues: CASSWDSGVQGETQYF. For the CDR3, the DNA is TGTGCCAGCAGCTGGGACAGCGGGGTTCAGGGAGAGACCCAGTACTTC.

In this sample, this clonotype turned up many times. This chain joins TRBV7-9 and TRBJ1-1; 8 bases are a match to TRBD1. The CDR3 is made up of 14 amino acids. V shed 5 bases, J shed 5 bases, and the junction held 7 bases outside the gene matches. Germline V CDR1 and CDR2: SEHNR, FQNEAQ (reference sequence). In DNA, the CDR3 is TGTGCCAGCAGCCACCGACAGGGGAGGACTGAAGCTTTCTTT. It specifies CASSHRQGRTEAFF.

This clonotype turned up a few times. The chain links TRBV7-9 to TRBJ1-1; no clear D gene. Germline V lookup: CDR1 SEHNR, CDR2 FQNEAQ (reference sequence). The CDR3 has 14 residues. V lost 2 bases and J 1 base, leaving 8 bases between the germline ends. The CDR3 here is CASSLINKNTEAFF. The DNA of the CDR3 is TGTGCCAGCAGCTTAATAAACAAGAACACTGAAGCTTTCTTT.

This chain joins TRBV27 and TRBJ1-2; the D is unclear. The germline V and J ends were trimmed by 2 bases and 0 bases, with 13 bases remaining between them. Germline CDR1 is MNHEY and CDR2 is SMNVEV (reference sequence). This CDR3 comprises 16 residues. DNA of the CDR3: TGTGCCAGCAGTTTAGGGAAGGGATTTGCTAACTATGGCTACACCTTC. Translation gives CASSLGKGFANYGYTF.

This chain joins TRBV7-8 and TRBJ2-7; 10 nucleotides match TRBD2. CDR1 is SGHVS and CDR2 is FQNEAQ in the germline V gene. V shed 5 bases and J 2 bases; nucleotides not matched to a gene: 6. The CDR3 loop spans 15 amino acids. CDR3 coding DNA: TGTGCCAGCAGCCCACGACTAGCGGGTCCCTACGAGCAGTACTTC. Protein product: CASSPRLAGPYEQYF.

The genes are TRBV4-3 and TRBJ2-1; perhaps TRBD1 as D (6 bases). The length of the CDR3 is 15 residues. The V end lost 2 bases, the J end lost 2 bases, and 10 bases lay between the germline ends. CDR1 and CDR2 (germline): LGHNA, YSLEER. DNA of the CDR3: TGCGCCAGCAGCCAACCACAGGGCCCCTACAATGAGCAGTTCTTC. Translated, it gives CASSQPQGPYNEQFF.

The chain couples TRBV7-9 to TRBJ2-5; possible D gene TRBD1, 6 bases. The V gene lost 5 bases and the J gene lost 1 base, with 20 bases spanning the gap. Germline loops: CDR1 SEHNR, CDR2 FQNEAQ (reference sequence). The CDR3 is 17 residues long. CDR3 sequence (DNA): TGTGCCAGCAGCCCCGCACGTGGGGGCTGGGGCCAAGAGACCCAGTACTTC. Its translation is CASSPARGGWGQETQYF.